Listed below are T cell receptor beta chains from one sample, sequenced in a study of sequential checkpoint blockade in melanoma. Data came from immunoSEQ multiplex PCR; TCRdb stores just in-frame clones and leaves some out. The sample lists roughly 20,000 clones, about four fifths occurring once. The sequences come from CD8+ T cells sorted from blood (inferred from file names), collected from a patient given nivolumab and ipilimumab in sequence. Source of these receptors: a human donor with melanoma. Both conserved end residues are part of each CDR3. Each record gives: J gene, clone size, D gene, V gene, CDR3 DNA, CDR3 protein. The D gene is left open where the match is weak. Some rows mark clone size as missing; the rest say once, few, many or name a class of expanded clone.

j_call: TRBJ2-7; clone_size: NA; d_call: TRBD2; v_call: TRBV19; cdr3_nt: TGTGCCAGTAGTCCTGGAGTAGCGGGAGCCTACGAGCAGTACTTC; cdr3_aa: CASSPGVAGAYEQYF
j_call: TRBJ1-1; clone_size: NA; d_call: NA; v_call: TRBV4-1; cdr3_nt: TGCGCCAGCAGCCAAGCCCTGACAGTAGAAGCTTTCTTT; cdr3_aa: CASSQALTVEAFF
j_call: TRBJ1-1; clone_size: NA; d_call: TRBD1; v_call: TRBV10-3; cdr3_nt: TGTGCCATCAGTGAGTCGACAGGGGGGATCTCTGAAGCTTTCTTT; cdr3_aa: CAISESTGGISEAFF
j_call: TRBJ1-5; clone_size: few; d_call: NA; v_call: TRBV28; cdr3_nt: TGTGCCAGCAACACCATCGACAGCGACAATCAGCCCCAGCATTTT; cdr3_aa: CASNTIDSDNQPQHF
j_call: TRBJ2-1; clone_size: once; d_call: TRBD2; v_call: TRBV6-4; cdr3_nt: TGTGCCAGCAGTACTAGCGGGGAGGTTCGTGAGCAGTTCTTC; cdr3_aa: CASSTSGEVREQFF
j_call: TRBJ2-7; clone_size: NA; d_call: TRBD1; v_call: TRBV5-6; cdr3_nt: TGTGCCAGCAGCTTGTTTACAGGGGTGTACTACGAGCAGTACTTC; cdr3_aa: CASSLFTGVYYEQYF
j_call: TRBJ1-2; clone_size: NA; d_call: NA; v_call: TRBV6-5; cdr3_nt: TGTGCCAGCAGGTCCGCTAACTATGGCTACACCTTC; cdr3_aa: CASRSANYGYTF
j_call: TRBJ2-7; clone_size: NA; d_call: TRBD2; v_call: TRBV5-1; cdr3_nt: TGCGCCAGCAGCTTGGCTAGCGGGAGAGACGAGCAGTACTTC; cdr3_aa: CASSLASGRDEQYF
j_call: TRBJ1-1; clone_size: once; d_call: NA; v_call: TRBV6-5; cdr3_nt: TGTGCCAGCAGCACACAGGGAGCTACTGAAGCTTTCTTT; cdr3_aa: CASSTQGATEAFF
j_call: TRBJ2-7; clone_size: NA; d_call: TRBD2; v_call: TRBV28; cdr3_nt: TGTGCCAGCAGGGGACTAAACAACTACGAGCAGTACTTC; cdr3_aa: CASRGLNNYEQYF
j_call: TRBJ2-1; clone_size: NA; d_call: TRBD2; v_call: TRBV7-7; cdr3_nt: TGTGCCAGCAGCCTGGGACTAGCGGGAGGCAATGAGCAGTTCTTC; cdr3_aa: CASSLGLAGGNEQFF
j_call: TRBJ2-6; clone_size: NA; d_call: NA; v_call: TRBV5-6; cdr3_nt: TGTGCCAGCAGCCTGTCGGACACCTCTGGGGCCAACGTCCTGACTTTC; cdr3_aa: CASSLSDTSGANVLTF
j_call: TRBJ1-1; clone_size: large; d_call: NA; v_call: TRBV10-3; cdr3_nt: TGTGCCATCAGTGAGTCAGGCACAGTGAACACTGAAGCTTTCTTT; cdr3_aa: CAISESGTVNTEAFF
j_call: TRBJ2-7; clone_size: few; d_call: NA; v_call: TRBV19; cdr3_nt: TGTGCCAGTAGTATAGCAGGGCGCGAGCAGTACTTC; cdr3_aa: CASSIAGREQYF
j_call: TRBJ1-1; clone_size: NA; d_call: NA; v_call: TRBV6-5; cdr3_nt: TGTGCCAGCAGTTACTCGAAGGCAGGTTGGACTGAAGCTTTCTTT; cdr3_aa: CASSYSKAGWTEAFF
j_call: TRBJ1-1; clone_size: NA; d_call: NA; v_call: TRBV7-6; cdr3_nt: TGTGCCAGCAGCTTTGAGGGAGGGAACACTGAAGCTTTCTTT; cdr3_aa: CASSFEGGNTEAFF
j_call: TRBJ2-3; clone_size: NA; d_call: TRBD2; v_call: TRBV2; cdr3_nt: TGTGCCAGTCGACGACTAGCGGGAGCGAGCACAGATACGCAGTATTTT; cdr3_aa: CASRRLAGASTDTQYF
j_call: TRBJ1-1; clone_size: NA; d_call: NA; v_call: TRBV19; cdr3_nt: TGTGCCAGTAGTGACCTCTGGGAGACTGAAGCTTTCTTT; cdr3_aa: CASSDLWETEAFF
j_call: TRBJ2-7; clone_size: few; d_call: TRBD2; v_call: TRBV27; cdr3_nt: TGTGCCAGCAGGCTTAGCGGGGGCTCCTACGAGCAGTACTTC; cdr3_aa: CASRLSGGSYEQYF
j_call: TRBJ1-1; clone_size: once; d_call: NA; v_call: TRBV28; cdr3_nt: TGTGCCAGCAGTTTAGGCCGGACGGGGAAAATCCTGGGTGAAGCTTTCTTT; cdr3_aa: CASSLGRTGKILGEAFF
j_call: TRBJ2-7; clone_size: NA; d_call: NA; v_call: TRBV7-6; cdr3_nt: TGTGCCAGCAGCTTCGGACAGCTCTACGAGCAGTACTTC; cdr3_aa: CASSFGQLYEQYF
j_call: TRBJ1-4; clone_size: NA; d_call: TRBD1; v_call: TRBV6-5; cdr3_nt: TGTGCCAGCAGTACATCCGGGACAGGGGATGAAAAACTGTTTTTT; cdr3_aa: CASSTSGTGDEKLFF
j_call: TRBJ1-4; clone_size: NA; d_call: NA; v_call: TRBV6-1; cdr3_nt: TGTGCCAGCAGGGGGGGGGACATAGATTTT; cdr3_aa: CASRGGDIDF
j_call: TRBJ1-3; clone_size: NA; d_call: NA; v_call: TRBV10-3; cdr3_nt: TGTGCCATCGCTAACAGGGAAAATGGAAACACCATATATTTT; cdr3_aa: CAIANRENGNTIYF
j_call: TRBJ1-2; clone_size: once; d_call: NA; v_call: TRBV27; cdr3_nt: TGTGCCAGCAGTTTATGGGGGGGGGAATTGAACTATGGCTACACCTTC; cdr3_aa: CASSLWGGELNYGYTF
j_call: TRBJ1-1; clone_size: NA; d_call: NA; v_call: TRBV6-5; cdr3_nt: TGTGCCAGCAGTAGACAGAACACTGAAGCTTTCTTT; cdr3_aa: CASSRQNTEAFF
j_call: TRBJ2-6; clone_size: NA; d_call: NA; v_call: TRBV9; cdr3_nt: TGTGCCAGCAGCGTAGTCGCAGGCCCCTCTGGGGCCAACGTCCTGACTTTC; cdr3_aa: CASSVVAGPSGANVLTF
j_call: TRBJ1-1; clone_size: once; d_call: TRBD1; v_call: TRBV5-6; cdr3_nt: TGTGCCAGCAGCTATTCTTGGACAGGGCGGACTGAAGCTTTCTTT; cdr3_aa: CASSYSWTGRTEAFF
j_call: TRBJ2-1; clone_size: NA; d_call: TRBD2; v_call: TRBV5-4; cdr3_nt: TGTGCCAGCAGCTTGGGACCCGCTGGCGGGGGAGTCTATGAGCAGTTCTTC; cdr3_aa: CASSLGPAGGGVYEQFF
j_call: TRBJ1-2; clone_size: NA; d_call: NA; v_call: TRBV27; cdr3_nt: TGTGCCAGCAATTCGTCTCCTTCGGGGAATGGCTACACCTTC; cdr3_aa: CASNSSPSGNGYTF
j_call: TRBJ2-7; clone_size: NA; d_call: NA; v_call: TRBV28; cdr3_nt: TGTGCCAGCAACGGGCCCCGGAGGTACGAGCAGTACTTC; cdr3_aa: CASNGPRRYEQYF
j_call: TRBJ2-5; clone_size: NA; d_call: NA; v_call: TRBV25-1; cdr3_nt: TGTGCCAGCAGTCCCGAGGGGGGGGGCGGAGAGACCCAGTACTTC; cdr3_aa: CASSPEGGGGETQYF
j_call: TRBJ2-1; clone_size: NA; d_call: NA; v_call: TRBV7-9; cdr3_nt: TGTGCCAGCTTAGGGGTGAGCTCCTACAATGAGCAGTTCTTC; cdr3_aa: CASLGVSSYNEQFF
j_call: TRBJ2-1; clone_size: NA; d_call: NA; v_call: TRBV6-6; cdr3_nt: TGTGCCAGCAGTCACGACATTAGCTCCTACAATGAGCAGTTCTTC; cdr3_aa: CASSHDISSYNEQFF
j_call: TRBJ2-3; clone_size: NA; d_call: NA; v_call: TRBV7-6; cdr3_nt: TGTGCCAGCAGCTTTGAACCCCGGGGCACAGATACGCAGTATTTT; cdr3_aa: CASSFEPRGTDTQYF
j_call: TRBJ1-2; clone_size: NA; d_call: NA; v_call: TRBV5-6; cdr3_nt: TGTGCCAGCAGCTTGGGAAGGTGGACTACTAACTATGGCTACACCTTC; cdr3_aa: CASSLGRWTTNYGYTF
j_call: TRBJ2-1; clone_size: NA; d_call: TRBD2; v_call: TRBV29-1; cdr3_nt: TGCAGCGGTACGACTAGCGGGAGCCCGTTCTTC; cdr3_aa: CSGTTSGSPFF
j_call: TRBJ2-1; clone_size: NA; d_call: TRBD1; v_call: TRBV13; cdr3_nt: TGTGCCAGCAGTCACAGGGGGTGGGAGCAGTTCTTC; cdr3_aa: CASSHRGWEQFF
j_call: TRBJ2-3; clone_size: NA; d_call: TRBD2; v_call: TRBV4-1; cdr3_nt: TGCGCCAGCAGCCAAGGGGGACTAGCGGGGCTCACAGATACGCAGTATTTT; cdr3_aa: CASSQGGLAGLTDTQYF
j_call: TRBJ1-2; clone_size: NA; d_call: NA; v_call: TRBV2; cdr3_nt: TGTGCCAGCAGTGTAACCCCCAGCGGCTATGGCTACACCTTC; cdr3_aa: CASSVTPSGYGYTF